The present TCR beta chain was sequenced within a study of shared clonotypes between healthy human individuals. The wider study: Per-donor plates numbered three CD4 naive, three CD4 memory, two CD8 naive and one CD8 memory. Overall study results and limits: What naive subsets generally showed was a larger estimated richness than memory subsets showed. Sample collection involved blood only; tissue repertoires are likely different.

Assay execution took place at the deep level. Assay used: immunoSEQ multiplex PCR; TCRdb lists only in-frame clones, some missing. The sample contains approximately 2.5 million clones, over 85% of which appear only once. Looked up from germline, CDR1 is SEHNR and CDR2 is FQNEAQ (reference sequence). The CDR3 spans 15 residues. The junction had 6 bases not matched to a gene; V was cut back by 1 base and J by 6 bases. As regards this clone: The antigen is undetermined.

This receptor was identified in a man aged 18 to 29 in good health. Some clones in this sample may be carry-over from other donors' samples. The gene calls are TRBV7-9 and TRBJ1-5, with TRBD1 identical over 7 bases. Sequencing used naive CD4+ T cells from PBMCs. Described subset: CD45RA+ positively selected. The CDR3 DNA follows: TGTGCCAGCAGCTTAGGGTCGTCAGGGGGTCAGCCCCAGCATTTT. Protein product: CASSLGSSGGQPQHF.